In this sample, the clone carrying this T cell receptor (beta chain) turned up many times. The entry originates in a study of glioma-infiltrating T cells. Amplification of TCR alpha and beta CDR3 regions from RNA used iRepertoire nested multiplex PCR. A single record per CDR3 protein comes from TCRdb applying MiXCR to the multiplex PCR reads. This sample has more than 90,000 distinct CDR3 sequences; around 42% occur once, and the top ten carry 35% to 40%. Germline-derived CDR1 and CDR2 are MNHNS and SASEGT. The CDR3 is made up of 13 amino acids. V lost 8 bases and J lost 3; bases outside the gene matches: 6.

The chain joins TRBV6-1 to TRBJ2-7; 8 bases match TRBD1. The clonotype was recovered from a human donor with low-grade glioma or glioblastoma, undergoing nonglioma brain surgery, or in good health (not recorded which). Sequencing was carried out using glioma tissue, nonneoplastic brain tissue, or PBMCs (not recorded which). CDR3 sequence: CASLLGQGYEQYF. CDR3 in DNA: TGTGCCAGCTTACTAGGACAGGGCTACGAGCAGTACTTC.